This TCR beta chain was identified during a study of T-cell reconstitution after alpha-beta-depleted transplantation in children. Points from the study as a whole: Some patients showed high day-60 TCRbeta diversity, which derived from surviving recipient T cells and thymic progenitors. T-cell numbers and diversity, one year after transplant, stemmed largely from T cells that were newly produced. About two months after transplant, alpha-beta T cells reportedly came from several hundred expanded graft clones.

This clonotype came up many times. As yet, its antigen is unknown. This CDR3 region has 13 residues. The V end lost 3 bases, the J end lost 4 bases, and 8 bases lay between the germline ends. The TCRbeta library incorporated unique molecular identifiers. TCRdb itself ran the PCR reads through MiXCR, one entry per CDR3 protein. The sample consists of 330,000 or so distinct CDR3 sequences, around 9.1% of them appearing once. The V call is TRBV12-3 or TRBV12-4, the J call TRBJ2-3; D call uncertain. The clonotype originates from a boy in the first two years of life with acute myeloid leukemia, due to receive a stem cell transplant. The source material was PBMCs, sampled before TCRalphabeta/CD19-depleted stem cell transplant. The CDR3 is CASSFLRSDTQYF. DNA for the CDR3: TGTGCCAGCAGTTTTCTGAGATCAGATACGCAGTATTTT.